The 29 T cell receptor beta chains below come from one sample, sequenced in a study of blood T cell repertoires in COVID-19. The assay was immunoSEQ multiplex PCR, and TCRdb's table has in-frame clones only and misses some. The table lists 200,000 to 250,000 clones, just over 85% of them singletons, with about 3.8% in the top ten. The sequencing sample was made of PBMCs or T cells enriched from blood (not recorded which). These receptor sequences come from a woman between 40 and 50 years old with acute COVID-19.

This chain joins TRBV9 and TRBJ2-7; the D is unclear. Trimming cost V 0 bases and J 5 bases, with 9 bases left between them. Germline V gene sequence: CDR1 SGDLS, CDR2 YYNGEE. The CDR3 totals 13 residues. The CDR3 DNA reads TGTGCCAGCAGCGTAGCTCTGGGCCACGAGCAGTACTTC. Translated: CASSVALGHEQYF.

This rearrangement joins TRBV19 to TRBJ1-6; 9 nucleotides agree with TRBD1. The CDR3 loop spans 14 amino acids. Losses at the gene ends were 7 bases for V and 7 bases for J; bases not matched to a gene: 5. CDR1 is LNHDA, CDR2 SQIVND, per germline (reference sequence). The CDR3 is CASTEDRGNSPLHF. The CDR3 DNA reads as TGTGCCAGTACCGAGGACAGGGGCAATTCACCCCTCCACTTT.

This chain uses TRBV29-1 with TRBJ2-7, with TRBD1 matching over 8 bases. This CDR3 comprises 13 residues. CDR1 is SQVTM, CDR2 ANQGSEA, per germline. Trimming removed 4 bases from V and 5 bases from J; junction bases left unmatched: 7. The DNA for the CDR3 is TGCAGCGTTGGAGCTGGGACAGGAGACGAGCAGTACTTC. This translates into CSVGAGTGDEQYF.

This clone was counted once. J is TRBJ2-1 and V is TRBV12-3 or TRBV12-4; D may be TRBD2 (5 bases). CDR3 size: 12 residues. V shed 5 bases and J shed 7 bases, with 9 bases lying between them. The CDR3 DNA sequence: TGTGCCAGCAGTCCCTCGGGGAATGAGCAGTTCTTC. Protein product: CASSPSGNEQFF.

Concerning this clone: One end of the junction does not line up with germline, which may come from a read error. This chain connects TRBV5-1 to TRBJ2-7; maybe TRBD1 (7 bases). CDR3 length: 14 amino acids. The germline V gene has CDR1 SGHRS and CDR2 YFSETQ. This CDR3 reads CASSLGGLDGGTAF. DNA of the CDR3: TGCGCCAGCAGCTTGGGGGGTCTTGATGGCGGGACAGCCTTC.

The chain links TRBV5-4 to TRBJ2-1, with 13 nucleotides matching TRBD2. The J segment lost 2 bases and the V segment lost 2 bases, leaving 1 base of the junction unmatched. Germline CDR1 is SGHNT and CDR2 is YYREEE (reference sequence). This CDR3 spans 16 amino acids. The CDR3 DNA sequence: TGTGCCAGCAGCTTAGGGACTAGCGGGACCTACAATGAGCAGTTCTTC. Its protein product is CASSLGTSGTYNEQFF.

The V call is TRBV11-2, the J call TRBJ1-1; no reliable D call. The germline V gene has CDR1 SGHAT and CDR2 FQNNGV. The CDR3 is made up of 14 amino acids. The V and J ends lost 1 base and 6 bases respectively, with 12 bases between them. This CDR3 reads CASSLVKVAAEAFF. The CDR3 DNA is TGTGCCAGCAGCTTAGTTAAGGTAGCGGCTGAAGCTTTCTTT.

The chain employs TRBV10-3 and TRBJ2-3, with D perhaps TRBD1 (7 bases). This CDR3 comprises 15 residues. CDR1 is ENHRY and CDR2 is SYGVKD in the germline V gene. The V and J ends lost 6 bases and 2 bases respectively, with 15 bases between them. CDR3 in amino acids: CAIRGGQPVTDTQYF. The CDR3 nucleotides read TGTGCCATCAGGGGGGGACAGCCCGTCACAGATACGCAGTATTTT.

CDR3 protein: CASNRGNQPQHF. CDR3 coding DNA: TGTGCCAGTAACAGGGGGAATCAGCCCCAGCATTTT. The chain recombines TRBV19 with TRBJ1-5, with 8 bases matching TRBD1. Germline CDR1 is LNHDA and CDR2 is SQIVND (reference sequence). This CDR3 contains 12 residues. V trimming: 7 bases; J trimming: 4 bases; junction bases outside the gene matches: 0.

The V call is TRBV28, the J call TRBJ2-1; D is unclear. The CDR3 is 14 residues long. Deletions cut 6 bases from V and 0 bases from J, with 9 bases between. Germline V lookup: CDR1 MDHEN, CDR2 SYDVKM. CDR3 coding DNA: TGTGCCAGCAGCGACTCGAGCTCCTACAATGAGCAGTTCTTC. Encoded protein: CASSDSSSYNEQFF.

The rearrangement links TRBV11-2 to TRBJ2-3; no clear D gene. Germline CDR1 reads SGHAT; CDR2 reads FQNNGV. Trimming stripped 1 base from V and 6 bases from J, with 5 bases between. The CDR3 extends over 12 amino acids. CDR3 in amino acids: CASSLGRDTQYF. CDR3 coding DNA: TGTGCCAGCAGCTTAGGTCGTGATACGCAGTATTTT.

This clone was detected only once. The V call is TRBV30, the J call TRBJ2-1; the match to TRBD1 covers 9 bases. Germline V gene data show CDR1 as GTSNPN and CDR2 as SVGIG (reference sequence). The CDR3 spans 17 residues. Trimming at V came to 4 bases and at J to 5 bases, leaving 15 bases not matched to a gene. CDR3 in amino acids: CAWTETRGTGLHNEQFF. For the CDR3, the DNA is TGTGCCTGGACTGAAACCCGCGGGACAGGGTTACACAATGAGCAGTTCTTC.

The chain links TRBV7-9 to TRBJ1-5; D might be TRBD1 (5 bases). Germline CDR1 is SEHNR and CDR2 is FQNEAQ (reference sequence). Trimming left V 11 bases short and J 5 bases short, with 22 bases between. CDR3 length: 15 residues. CDR3 DNA sequence: TGTGCCTCCAGCGCGGGGGGGTTAGTGGATCAGCCCCAGCATTTT. Protein product: CASSAGGLVDQPQHF.

The V and J genes are TRBV29-1 and TRBJ2-1; D unresolved. The V end lost 7 bases, the J end lost 0 bases, and 10 bases lay between the germline ends. The CDR3 runs to 13 residues. The germline V gene has CDR1 SQVTM and CDR2 ANQGSEA. The DNA of the CDR3 is TGCAGCGGCCGCCGGAGCTCCTACAATGAGCAGTTCTTC. Its protein is CSGRRSSYNEQFF.

The gene calls are TRBV5-1 and TRBJ2-3, with TRBD2 as a possible D gene (5 bases). Trimming cost V 0 bases and J 6 bases, with 11 bases left between them. Germline lookup yields CDR1 SGHRS and CDR2 YFSETQ. The CDR3 length is 14 residues. CDR3 bases: TGCGCCAGCAGCTTGGATGGGAGAGTTGATACGCAGTATTTT. This sequence encodes CASSLDGRVDTQYF.

The J gene is TRBJ1-5, the V gene TRBV4-2; perhaps TRBD1 as D (5 bases). The CDR3 has 14 residues. With 3 bases removed from V and 0 bases from J, the gap between germline ends came to 6 bases. Germline V gene lookup returns CDR1 LGHNA and CDR2 YNFKEQ. The CDR3 is CASSQDISNQPQHF. DNA of the CDR3: TGTGCCAGCAGCCAGGACATTAGCAATCAGCCCCAGCATTTT.

V is TRBV2 and J is TRBJ2-3; possible D gene TRBD1, 5 bases. This CDR3 spans 12 amino acids. Deletions cut 7 bases from V and 3 bases from J, with 8 bases between. CDR1 SNHLY and CDR2 FYNNEI come from the germline V gene. As DNA, the CDR3 is TGTGCCAGCATGGGGCAGACAGATACGCAGTATTTT. This gives the protein CASMGQTDTQYF.

The chain recombines TRBV6-6 with TRBJ2-3, with D maybe TRBD1 (6 bases). CDR3 length: 15 residues. The germline V and J ends were trimmed by 5 bases and 2 bases, with 14 bases remaining between them. Germline values: CDR1 MNHNY, CDR2 SVGAGI (reference sequence). CDR3 sequence reads: CASSQQGLDTDTQYF. The CDR3 DNA follows: TGTGCCAGCAGTCAACAGGGCCTAGACACAGATACGCAGTATTTT.

The chain combines TRBV7-2 with TRBJ2-3; no clear D. The V gene's germline CDR1 is SGHTA and CDR2 FQGNSA. Trimming pared 3 bases from V and 1 base from J, leaving 5 bases between. The CDR3 spans 13 residues. The CDR3 loop reads CASSLGRTDTQYF. CDR3 sequence (DNA): TGTGCCAGCAGCTTGGGCCGCACAGATACGCAGTATTTT.

This chain joins TRBV7-2 and TRBJ2-7; 13 nucleotides agree with TRBD2. CDR1 and CDR2 from the germline V gene are SGHTA and FQGNSA. V shed 2 bases, J shed 7 bases, and the junction held 5 bases outside the gene matches. This CDR3 has 15 residues. CDR3 in DNA: TGTGCCAGCAGCTTAAGGACTAGCGGGAGAAGTGAGCAGTACTTC. Translated, it gives CASSLRTSGRSEQYF.

V and J are TRBV19 and TRBJ2-7; 7 bases match TRBD1. The CDR3 is 13 amino acids. The germline gives CDR1 LNHDA, CDR2 SQIVND (reference sequence). V dropped 4 bases and J dropped 2; count of bases not matched to a gene: 2. The CDR3 loop reads CASSTTGTYEQYF. In DNA form, the CDR3 reads TGTGCCAGTAGTACGACAGGGACCTACGAGCAGTACTTC. Filled out from reference TRBV19 and TRBJ2-7, the complete variable domain reads DGGITQSPKYLFRKEGQNVTLSCEQNLNHDAMYWYRQDPGQGLRLIYYSQIVNDFQKGDIAEGYSVSREKKESFPLTVTSAQKNPTAFYLCASSTTGTYEQYFGPGTRLTVT.

This clone came up once. The chain uses TRBV29-1 and TRBJ2-1; TRBD1 agrees at 9 bases. CDR1 SQVTM and CDR2 ANQGSEA come from the germline V gene. After removal of 6 bases from V and 3 bases from J, the junction contained 6 bases not matched to a gene. The CDR3 is 14 residues long. The CDR3 region is CSVAGTGLYNEQFF. The CDR3 nucleotides read TGCAGCGTGGCCGGGACAGGGCTCTACAATGAGCAGTTCTTC.

This clone was recorded only once. This sequence joins TRBV19 and TRBJ2-7; the D is unclear. V lost 5 bases, J lost 6 bases, and 17 bases lay in between. Per germline, CDR1 LNHDA and CDR2 SQIVND (reference sequence). The CDR3 spans 14 residues. CDR3 amino acids: CASSSPGRSGEQYF. The CDR3 nucleotides are TGTGCCAGTAGTTCCCCCGGCAGGTCAGGCGAGCAGTACTTC.

Comment on this clone: The junction differs from germline at one of its ends, possibly a read error. The chain joins TRBV28 to TRBJ2-7, with TRBD1 matching 7 bases. The CDR3 spans 14 residues. CDR1 MDHEN and CDR2 SYDVKM come from the germline V gene. The chain's CDR3 is CASIQTGYVTQWNF. The CDR3 DNA is TGTGCCAGCATACAGACAGGGTACGTGACTCAGTGGAACTTC.

The rearrangement links TRBV7-3 to TRBJ2-1; a weak D match, TRBD2 (5 bases). Germline V gives CDR1 SGHTA, CDR2 FQGTGA. The CDR3 length is 13 residues. Trimming cost V 5 bases and J 5 bases, with 10 bases left between them. The CDR3 sequence is CASSPRTHNEQFF. The CDR3 nucleotides are TGTGCCAGCAGCCCTAGGACTCACAATGAGCAGTTCTTC. Variable domain in full (rest from reference TRBV7-3 and TRBJ2-1): GAGVSQTPSNKVTEKGKYVELRCDPISGHTALYWYRQSLGQGPEFLIYFQGTGAADDSGLPNDRFFAVRPEGSVSTLKIQRTERGDSAVYLCASSPRTHNEQFFGPGTRLTVL.

The CDR3: CASSSGTDTEAFF. The CDR3 nucleotides read TGTGCCAGCAGCTCAGGGACAGACACTGAAGCTTTCTTT. The J gene is TRBJ1-1, the V gene TRBV7-3; 7 bases agree with TRBD1. The CDR3 is 13 residues long. Germline loops: CDR1 SGHTA, CDR2 FQGTGA. The trim removed 4 bases at V and 3 bases at J, leaving 2 bases unmatched.

This chain links TRBV6-1 with TRBJ2-7, with 11 bases matching TRBD2. The CDR3 consists of 16 residues. J lost 2 bases, V lost 4 bases, and 7 bases had no gene match. The V gene's germline CDR1 is MNHNS and CDR2 SASEGT. DNA for the CDR3: TGTGCCAGCAGTGGGGGGGGGACTAGCGGAACCTACGAGCAGTACTTC. It encodes CASSGGGTSGTYEQYF.

The gene calls are TRBV20-1 and TRBJ1-2; TRBD1 is a possible D gene (6 bases). V was clipped by 3 bases and J by 6 bases, with 20 bases between them. This CDR3 contains 15 residues. CDR1 and CDR2 from the germline V gene are DFQATT and SNEGSKA (reference sequence). This CDR3 is CSASVGGAPIDGYTF. In DNA form, the CDR3 reads TGCAGTGCTAGTGTGGGGGGGGCGCCTATCGATGGCTACACCTTC.

CDR3 in amino acids: CASSYGVWGDQPQHF. The CDR3 nucleotides are TGTGCCAGCAGTTACGGCGTCTGGGGGGATCAGCCCCAGCATTTT. The rearrangement uses TRBV6-2 or TRBV6-3 and TRBJ1-5; D possibly corresponds to TRBD1 (5 bases). This CDR3 comprises 15 residues. The V gene lost 2 bases and the J gene lost 5 bases, with 13 bases spanning the gap. Germline lookup yields CDR1 MNHEY and CDR2 SVGEGT.